A single T cell receptor (beta chain) is shown here with its context. Its cognate antigen is unknown. TCRdb keeps only in-frame clones here, not all; method: immunoSEQ multiplex PCR. The data contain tens of thousands of clones, roughly 94% of them seen just once; the ten biggest clones take up about 0.81%. These data belong to a study of T cell clonotyping in hematopoietic cell transplantation. Study conclusions and caveats: At the given depth, recipient repertoires were over 97% de novo clonotypes. Graft donor and pretransplant recipient Inverse Simpson Index values predicted broader posttransplant TCR diversity. After transplant, recipient diversity fell while pathologically expanded clonotypes grew through day 180.

V was trimmed by 2 bases and J by 3 bases, leaving 16 bases between them. The CDR3 runs 16 residues. This sequence originates from a woman aged 50 to 60 in good health. Some clones in this sample may be carry-over from other donors' samples. This chain connects TRBV6-7 to TRBJ1-1; tentatively, D is TRBD1 (5 bases). TRBV6-7 is flagged as an ORF with uncertain function. The sequenced sample consisted of peripheral blood mononuclear cells. The CDR3 loop reads CASSYPAAGLDTEAFF. The CDR3 nucleotides are TGTGCCAGCAGTTACCCCGCGGCAGGGTTGGACACTGAAGCTTTCTTT.